This T cell receptor beta chain was sequenced during a study of cytomegalovirus exposure and HLA in healthy donors. This PCR relied on a set of 60 Vbeta primers and 13 Jbeta primers. Clones were sequenced by immunoSEQ multiplex PCR, and TCRdb holds only the in-frame ones, with some missing. Among approximately 210,000 clones, 60% to 80% were seen once, and the ten largest hold 2% to 2.5%. Study findings and constraints: Looking again later, the authors saw that most CMV-associated TCR beta chains seemed HLA-restricted. Most TCR beta V segments were productive about 87% or about 30% of the time in an earlier analysis.

This clone has only one observation. Its antigen is as yet unknown. Between the trimmed V and J ends, which lost 0 bases and 7 bases, there was a span of 10 bases. This CDR3 spans 14 amino acids. Germline V gives CDR1 SGHRS, CDR2 YFSETQ. Material: PBMCs. This chain links TRBV5-1 with TRBJ2-2, with a tentative D call TRBD2 (6 bases). The TCR sequence derives from a woman under 40 in good health and CMV-seropositive. CDR3 nucleotide sequence: TGCGCCAGCAGCTTGGACGGGGAGGTCGGGGAGCTGTTTTTT. Its protein is CASSLDGEVGELFF.